Listed below are T cell receptor beta chains from one sample, sequenced in a study of blood T cells in healthy people across ages. TCRdb independently ran MiXCR on the 5' RACE reads; one entry per CDR3 protein. The sample lists about 930,000 distinct CDR3 sequences, about 29% seen once, with 10% in the top ten. The data were also submitted as part of a second study, on T cells of mothers and their children.

The sequencing input was blood. All receptors derive from a woman aged 40-49 years in good health. Each CDR3 is given with its conserved first and last residue. A D gene is named only where the DNA matches it firmly. The size field is filled for only some rows; it gives once, few, many or a size class.

v_call	j_call	d_call	clone_size	cdr3_length	cdr3_aa	cdr3_nt
TRBV7-3	TRBJ2-5	.	.	16	CASSLRGRGDRKTQYF	TGTGCCAGCAGCTTAAGAGGAAGGGGGGATAGGAAGACCCAGTACTTC
TRBV12-3/TRBV12-4	TRBJ1-1	.	.	12	CASSLRPGEAFF	TGTGCCAGCAGTCTGAGACCTGGTGAAGCTTTCTTT
TRBV28	TRBJ1-1	.	many	14	CASSFPSEGTEAFF	TGTGCCAGCAGTTTCCCCTCAGAGGGCACTGAAGCTTTCTTT
TRBV28	TRBJ1-1	.	.	11	CASSIQAEAFF	TGTGCCAGCAGTATACAAGCCGAAGCTTTCTTT
TRBV7-8	TRBJ2-1	.	few	11	CASSPPNEQFF	TGTGCCAGCAGCCCCCCCAATGAGCAGTTCTTC
TRBV18	TRBJ2-7	TRBD1	many	14	CASSPPGQGSEQYF	TGTGCCAGCAGTCCTCCGGGACAGGGTAGCGAGCAGTACTTC
TRBV7-2	TRBJ1-4	.	few	12	CDGTPLWEKLFF	.
TRBV28	TRBJ1-2	.	many	13	CASGPGRVIGYTF	TGTGCCAGCGGTCCTGGCAGGGTGATTGGCTACACCTTC
TRBV28	TRBJ1-5	.	few	16	CASSFRGINSNQPQHF	TGTGCCAGCAGTTTCCGCGGGATTAATAGCAATCAGCCCCAGCATTTT
TRBV5-1	TRBJ1-6	.	few	14	CASSFGTRNSPLHF	TGCGCCAGCAGCTTTGGGACACGGAATTCACCCCTCCACTTT
TRBV2	TRBJ2-5	.	.	11	CASRDEWTQYF	TGTGCCAGCAGGGACGAGTGGACCCAGTACTTC
TRBV7-2	TRBJ2-1	.	.	13	CASSSEPGARQFF	TGTGCCAGCAGCTCAGAACCGGGAGCGCGGCAGTTCTTC
TRBV7-3	TRBJ1-1	.	few	16	CASSFSFTAVNTEAFF	TGTGCCAGCAGCTTCTCTTTCACGGCAGTGAACACTGAAGCTTTCTTT
TRBV7-8	TRBJ2-5	.	many	16	CASSLAAGANQETQYF	TGTGCCAGCAGCTTAGCTGCGGGGGCTAACCAAGAGACCCAGTACTTC
TRBV5-1	TRBJ2-4	.	many	18	CASSLVTDGIKAKNIQYF	TGCGCCAGCAGCTTGGTGACAGACGGTATCAAGGCCAAAAACATTCAGTACTTC
TRBV7-7	TRBJ2-3	.	.	15	CASSPGLHPGNTQYF	TGTGCTAGCAGTCCCGGACTTCATCCTGGAAATACGCAGTATTTT
TRBV5-1	TRBJ2-2	.	few	14	CASSSTVNTGELFF	TGCGCCAGCAGCTCGACGGTGAACACCGGGGAGCTGTTTTTT
TRBV9	TRBJ2-1	.	few	16	CASSSRDGQLYNEQFF	TGTGCCAGCAGCTCACGGGACGGACAGCTCTACAATGAGCAGTTCTTC
TRBV13	TRBJ2-1	.	.	14	CASSPLGGADEQFF	TGTGCCAGCAGCCCACTAGGGGGGGCAGATGAGCAGTTCTTC
TRBV20-1	TRBJ2-7	TRBD2	.	14	CSAVAGGGGYEQYF	TGCAGTGCTGTAGCGGGGGGAGGGGGATACGAGCAGTACTTC
TRBV7-2	TRBJ2-5	.	.	15	CASSLGGGTGETQYF	TGTGCCAGCAGCTTAGGGGGCGGTACAGGGGAGACCCAGTACTTC
TRBV4-1	TRBJ1-1	TRBD1	.	18	CASSQDKGQGAFNTEAFF	TGCGCCAGCAGCCAAGATAAGGGACAGGGGGCGTTCAACACTGAAGCTTTCTTT
TRBV29-1	TRBJ2-5	.	few	13	CSYFGEYQETQYF	TGCAGCTACTTCGGCGAGTACCAAGAGACCCAGTACTTC
TRBV20-1	TRBJ2-3	TRBD2	many	16	CSAVWFGRGGSDTQYF	TGCAGTGCAGTTTGGTTCGGGCGGGGGGGGTCAGATACGCAGTATTTT
TRBV7-3	TRBJ2-7	.	many	14	CASSLGGSGYEQYF	TGTGCCAGCAGCTTAGGAGGTAGCGGTTACGAGCAGTACTTC
TRBV7-8	TRBJ1-5	TRBD1	.	16	CASSLEKTGGHQPQHF	TGTGCCAGCAGCTTAGAAAAAACAGGGGGCCATCAGCCCCAGCATTTT
TRBV24-1	TRBJ2-1	TRBD1	.	17	CATSDPDPGQGINEQFF	TGTGCCACCAGTGATCCAGACCCGGGACAGGGTATCAATGAGCAGTTCTTC
TRBV12-3/TRBV12-4	TRBJ2-7	TRBD1	.	16	CASSPGPGTGSYEQYF	TGTGCCAGCAGTCCGGGACCCGGGACAGGGAGTTACGAGCAGTACTTC
TRBV28	TRBJ2-1	TRBD2	many	16	CASSSLAGGHYNEQFF	TGCGCCAGCAGCTCCTTAGCGGGGGGGCACTACAATGAGCAGTTCTTC
TRBV30	TRBJ2-3	.	.	15	CAWSVQAVSTDTQYF	TGTGCCTGGAGTGTACAAGCGGTCAGCACAGATACGCAGTATTTT
TRBV29-1	TRBJ2-7	.	many	13	CSVRGGHSYEQYF	TGCAGCGTTCGCGGGGGCCACTCCTACGAGCAGTACTTC
TRBV7-2	TRBJ2-1	.	.	16	CASSLAKGPRWNEQFF	TGTGCCAGCAGCTTAGCAAAGGGTCCTAGGTGGAATGAGCAGTTCTTC
TRBV12-3/TRBV12-4	TRBJ2-7	.	many	14	CASTKWDRSYEQYF	TGTGCCAGCACCAAGTGGGACCGCTCCTACGAGCAGTACTTC
TRBV20-1	TRBJ2-7	.	once	14	CSAQYPGSSYEQYF	TGCAGTGCCCAGTATCCAGGAAGCTCCTACGAGCAGTACTTC
TRBV20-1	TRBJ2-7	TRBD2	many	19	CSAATTPGLAGGIAYEQYF	TGCAGTGCTGCTACTACCCCTGGACTAGCGGGGGGGATAGCCTACGAGCAGTACTTC
TRBV21-1	TRBJ2-4	.	few	15	CASSRRAGDKNIQYF	TGTGCCAGCAGCCGCCGAGCAGGAGACAAAAACATTCAGTACTTC
TRBV12-3/TRBV12-4	TRBJ2-7	.	many	12	CASSSSPYEQYF	TGTGCCAGCAGCTCCAGTCCCTACGAGCAGTACTTC
TRBV21-1	TRBJ1-4	.	few	12	CASSKSREKLFF	TGTGCCAGCAGCAAGTCCCGAGAAAAACTGTTTTTT
TRBV12-3/TRBV12-4	TRBJ1-2	.	many	13	CASSSPDIYGYTF	TGTGCCAGCAGTTCCCCGGACATCTATGGCTACACCTTC
TRBV5-1	TRBJ2-3	.	many	15	CASTFGLKSTDTQYF	TGCGCCAGCACTTTCGGACTAAAAAGCACAGATACGCAGTATTTT
TRBV5-4	TRBJ1-6	.	.	13	CASSLETNSPLHF	TGTGCCAGCAGCTTGGAGACCAATTCACCCCTCCACTTT
TRBV20-1	TRBJ1-3	.	.	17	CSARGTGSSESGNTIYF	TGCAGTGCTAGAGGAACAGGCTCCTCGGAGTCTGGAAACACCATATATTTT
TRBV5-1	TRBJ1-1	.	.	15	CASTLRMGLNTEAFF	TGCGCCAGCACCCTAAGAATGGGTTTGAACACTGAAGCTTTCTTT
TRBV5-1	TRBJ1-2	.	.	15	CASSYGSAANYGHTF	TGCGCCAGCAGCTATGGTTCGGCGGCTAACTATGGCCACACCTTC
TRBV6-2/TRBV6-3	TRBJ1-1	.	.	14	CASRDGLGNTEAFF	TGTGCCAGCAGGGACGGATTGGGGAACACTGAAGCTTTCTTT
TRBV7-7	TRBJ1-3	.	.	11	CASGTGNTIYF	TGTGCTAGCGGGACAGGAAACACCATATATTTT
TRBV18	TRBJ1-5	.	.	14	CASSPEGINQPQHF	TGTGCCAGCTCACCAGAAGGGATCAATCAGCCCCAGCATTTT
TRBV28	TRBJ1-2	TRBD1	many	13	CASSWGQIYGYTF	TGTGCCAGCAGTTGGGGACAGATCTATGGCTACACCTTC
TRBV29-1	TRBJ2-7	.	many	13	CSASKTAGYEQYF	TGCAGCGCGAGCAAGACAGCCGGATACGAGCAGTACTTC
TRBV6-1	TRBJ2-4	.	.	15	CASSELQGRLDIQYF	TGTGCCAGCAGTGAACTGCAAGGGCGGTTGGACATTCAGTACTTC
TRBV6-1	TRBJ2-7	TRBD1	.	14	CASSEQGASCEQYF	TGTGCCAGCAGTGAACAGGGGGCCTCTTGCGAGCAGTACTTC
TRBV5-4	TRBJ2-5	.	.	14	CASSSRTSGETQYF	TGTGCCAGCAGCTCCAGGACATCGGGAGAGACCCAGTACTTC
TRBV20-1	TRBJ2-4	TRBD1	many	17	CSARIGRGRLAKNIQYF	TGCAGTGCTAGAATTGGCAGGGGGCGGTTGGCCAAAAACATTCAGTACTTC
TRBV7-6	TRBJ2-1	.	many	13	CASSLGQGGEQFF	TGTGCCAGCAGCTTAGGGCAGGGCGGTGAGCAGTTCTTC
TRBV5-1	TRBJ1-3	.	.	13	CASSLAAGNTIYF	TGCGCCAGCAGCTTGGCGGCGGGGAACACCATATATTTT
TRBV6-1	TRBJ2-7	TRBD1	many	15	CASSEKGTGPYEQYF	TGTGCCAGCAGTGAAAAGGGGACAGGGCCCTACGAGCAGTACTTC
TRBV6-2/TRBV6-3	TRBJ1-1	TRBD1	.	17	CASSYSMVDRGRTEAFF	TGTGCCAGCAGTTACTCGATGGTGGACAGGGGGCGAACTGAAGCTTTCTTT
TRBV9	TRBJ2-7	TRBD2	many	15	CASSPSSGGSYEQYF	TGTGCCAGCAGCCCCTCTAGCGGGGGGTCCTACGAGCAGTACTTC